Listed below are T cell receptor beta chains from one sample, sequenced in a study of blood T cell repertoires in COVID-19. Sequencing used immunoSEQ multiplex PCR; TCRdb keeps in-frame clones, though not all of them. The sample lists roughly 350,000 clones, roughly 90% occurring once. Material: peripheral blood. All receptors derive from a woman in her forties or fifties with active or convalescent COVID-19. Each CDR3 is given with its conserved first and last residue. Fields, in order: V gene, J gene, clone size, D gene, CDR3 DNA, CDR3 protein. D genes are given only for firm matches. A clone size is listed for some rows: how often the clone was seen (once, few, many), or a class if it is expanded.

V gene: TRBV7-3; J gene: TRBJ2-2; clone size: -; D gene: TRBD1; CDR3 DNA: TGTGCCAGCAGCAGACAGGGGACCGGGGAGCTGTTTTTT; CDR3 protein: CASSRQGTGELFF
V gene: TRBV11-2; J gene: TRBJ2-1; clone size: -; D gene: TRBD1; CDR3 DNA: TGTGCCAGCAGCTTCAGGACAGGGTGGCTGGGGTCCTACAATGAGCAGTTCTTC; CDR3 protein: CASSFRTGWLGSYNEQFF
V gene: TRBV2; J gene: TRBJ2-7; clone size: -; D gene: -; CDR3 DNA: TGTGCCAGCAAGGAGGAGTCTAGCCGCTCCTACGAGCAGTACTTC; CDR3 protein: CASKEESSRSYEQYF
V gene: TRBV19; J gene: TRBJ1-4; clone size: -; D gene: TRBD1; CDR3 DNA: TGTGCCAGTAGATCTGGACAGGGGATGGGAGAAAAACTGTTTTTT; CDR3 protein: CASRSGQGMGEKLFF
V gene: TRBV28; J gene: TRBJ2-3; clone size: -; D gene: TRBD2; CDR3 DNA: TGTGCCAGCAGTTTTGCTACTTGGCGGGAGATAATCCCCACAGATACGCAGTATTTT; CDR3 protein: CASSFATWREIIPTDTQYF
V gene: TRBV9; J gene: TRBJ1-2; clone size: -; D gene: TRBD1; CDR3 DNA: TGTGCCAGCAGCGCCTTTCAGGGGGCTGGATATGGCTACACCTTC; CDR3 protein: CASSAFQGAGYGYTF
V gene: TRBV11-2; J gene: TRBJ1-2; clone size: -; D gene: TRBD1; CDR3 DNA: TGTGCCAGCAGCCCCCGGACAGGGGGCGCGATTGGCTACACCTTC; CDR3 protein: CASSPRTGGAIGYTF
V gene: TRBV2; J gene: TRBJ2-7; clone size: -; D gene: TRBD2; CDR3 DNA: TGTGCCAGCAGTGAAGAGCGGGGGGGATACGAGCAGTACTTC; CDR3 protein: CASSEERGGYEQYF
V gene: TRBV5-1; J gene: TRBJ1-1; clone size: -; D gene: -; CDR3 DNA: TGCGCCAGCAGGGGGGGAGACACTGAAGCTTTCTTT; CDR3 protein: CASRGGDTEAFF
V gene: TRBV10-3; J gene: TRBJ1-4; clone size: -; D gene: -; CDR3 DNA: TGTGCCATCAGTGGGGGGGAAGTCGATGAAAAACTGTTTTTT; CDR3 protein: CAISGGEVDEKLFF
V gene: TRBV30; J gene: TRBJ2-3; clone size: -; D gene: -; CDR3 DNA: TGTGCCTGGAGTCGGCAGGGGCAAGATACGCAGTATTTT; CDR3 protein: CAWSRQGQDTQYF
V gene: TRBV13; J gene: TRBJ1-2; clone size: -; D gene: TRBD1; CDR3 DNA: TGTGCCAGCAGCCCTCAGGGGGGTGACTATGGCTACACCTTC; CDR3 protein: CASSPQGGDYGYTF
V gene: TRBV7-6; J gene: TRBJ2-1; clone size: -; D gene: TRBD2; CDR3 DNA: TGTGCCAGCAGCTTAGCAACTAGCGGAACCATCTACAATGAGCAGTTCTTC; CDR3 protein: CASSLATSGTIYNEQFF
V gene: TRBV21-1; J gene: TRBJ2-3; clone size: -; D gene: -; CDR3 DNA: TGTGCCAGCAGCAAGGGAGGACTAGCAAAAGATACGCAGTATTTT; CDR3 protein: CASSKGGLAKDTQYF
V gene: TRBV7-6; J gene: TRBJ1-2; clone size: -; D gene: TRBD1; CDR3 DNA: TGTGCCAGCAGCTCTTCCCCCGGACAGGGAGGCTACACCTTC; CDR3 protein: CASSSSPGQGGYTF
V gene: TRBV7-3; J gene: TRBJ1-1; clone size: once; D gene: TRBD1; CDR3 DNA: TGTGCCAGCAGTAGGACAGGGAGGGACACTGAAGCTTTCTTT; CDR3 protein: CASSRTGRDTEAFF
V gene: TRBV6-2/TRBV6-3; J gene: TRBJ1-2; clone size: -; D gene: -; CDR3 DNA: TGTGCCAGCAGTTACCCTGTCCTCTATGGCTACACCTTC; CDR3 protein: CASSYPVLYGYTF
V gene: TRBV9; J gene: TRBJ1-6; clone size: -; D gene: -; CDR3 DNA: TGTGCCAGCAGCGAGCCTCTGGGGGGGCCGGGGACCTATAATTCACCCCTCCACTTT; CDR3 protein: CASSEPLGGPGTYNSPLHF
V gene: TRBV5-4; J gene: TRBJ2-3; clone size: -; D gene: -; CDR3 DNA: TGTGCCAGCAGCTTGGTTGGGGGGAGCACAGATACGCAGTATTTT; CDR3 protein: CASSLVGGSTDTQYF
V gene: TRBV5-8; J gene: TRBJ1-2; clone size: -; D gene: TRBD1; CDR3 DNA: TGTGCCAGCAGCCGCAGGGACAGGGCGGCCAACAACCTTAACTATGGCTACACCTTC; CDR3 protein: CASSRRDRAANNLNYGYTF
V gene: TRBV5-5; J gene: TRBJ2-7; clone size: -; D gene: TRBD2; CDR3 DNA: TGTGCCAGCAGCTTGCAGGGACTAGACTACGAGCAGTACTTC; CDR3 protein: CASSLQGLDYEQYF
V gene: TRBV5-1; J gene: TRBJ1-2; clone size: -; D gene: TRBD1; CDR3 DNA: TGCGCCAGCAGCTGGACAGGGGAGGGTGGCTACACCTTC; CDR3 protein: CASSWTGEGGYTF
V gene: TRBV5-1; J gene: TRBJ2-3; clone size: -; D gene: TRBD2; CDR3 DNA: TGCGCCAGCAGCTTGGAACCGGGACTAGCGCAGTATTTT; CDR3 protein: CASSLEPGLAQYF
V gene: TRBV7-2; J gene: TRBJ2-1; clone size: -; D gene: TRBD1; CDR3 DNA: TGTGCCAGCAGCTTACCGGGACAGTACAGGGAGCAGTTCTTC; CDR3 protein: CASSLPGQYREQFF
V gene: TRBV6-5; J gene: TRBJ2-7; clone size: -; D gene: -; CDR3 DNA: TGTGCCAGCAGTCGCGGGAAGAGCTCCTACGAGCAGTACTTC; CDR3 protein: CASSRGKSSYEQYF
V gene: TRBV4-2; J gene: TRBJ2-1; clone size: -; D gene: TRBD1; CDR3 DNA: TGTGCCAGCAGCCAAGAAGGGGGCCGCTACAATGAGCAGTTCTTC; CDR3 protein: CASSQEGGRYNEQFF
V gene: TRBV4-3; J gene: TRBJ2-7; clone size: -; D gene: TRBD1; CDR3 DNA: TGCGCCAGCAGCCAAGTCTCCCTTATCGACAGGGTAACTCCCTACGAGCAGTACTTC; CDR3 protein: CASSQVSLIDRVTPYEQYF
V gene: TRBV9; J gene: TRBJ2-5; clone size: -; D gene: -; CDR3 DNA: TGTGCCAGCAGCGCCCTAGGGGGTCTCCAAGAGACCCAGTACTTC; CDR3 protein: CASSALGGLQETQYF